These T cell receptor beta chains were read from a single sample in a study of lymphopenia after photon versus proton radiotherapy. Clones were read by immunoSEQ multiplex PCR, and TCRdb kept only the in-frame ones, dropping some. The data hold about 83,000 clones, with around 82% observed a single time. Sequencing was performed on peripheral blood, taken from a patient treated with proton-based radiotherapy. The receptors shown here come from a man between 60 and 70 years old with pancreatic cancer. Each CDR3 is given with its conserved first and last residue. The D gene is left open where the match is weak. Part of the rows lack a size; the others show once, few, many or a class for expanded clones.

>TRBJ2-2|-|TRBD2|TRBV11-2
TGTGCCAGCAGCTTAGGCGATAGCGGGAGGTACACCGGGGAGCTGTTTTTT
CASSLGDSGRYTGELFF
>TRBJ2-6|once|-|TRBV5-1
TGCGCCAGCAGCTTGGGTACTTTTCCTAGCTCTGGGGCCAACGTCCTGACTTTC
CASSLGTFPSSGANVLTF
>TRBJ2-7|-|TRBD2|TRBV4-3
TGCGCCAGCAGCCACTCTAGCGGGAGGTACGAGCAGTACTTC
CASSHSSGRYEQYF
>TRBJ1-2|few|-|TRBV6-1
TGTGCCAGCAGTGCAGGACAGATTCCCTATGGCTACACCTTC
CASSAGQIPYGYTF
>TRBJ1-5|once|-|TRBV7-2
TGTGCCAGCAGCTCCAAAGGGACATTTAGCAATCAGCCCCAGCATTTT
CASSSKGTFSNQPQHF
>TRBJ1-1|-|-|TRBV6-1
TGTGCCAGCAGTGTCTCGGACGCGGGAAACACTGAAGCTTTCTTT
CASSVSDAGNTEAFF
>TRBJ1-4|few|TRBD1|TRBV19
TGTGCCAGTAATGGGGAGAATGACAGGGAACTGTTTTTT
CASNGENDRELFF
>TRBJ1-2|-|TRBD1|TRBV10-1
TGCGCCAGCAGTAAATTACAGGGGATCTCCTATGGCTACACCTTC
CASSKLQGISYGYTF
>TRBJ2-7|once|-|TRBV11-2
TGTGCCAGCAGCCCAGGTGGTAGCGGAGCCTACGAGCAGTACTTC
CASSPGGSGAYEQYF
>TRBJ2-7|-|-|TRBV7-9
TGTGCCAGCAGCTTTGAGGGATCTAGGTACGAGCAGTACTTC
CASSFEGSRYEQYF
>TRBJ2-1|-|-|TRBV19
TGTGCCAGTAGTATCACTAAACACAATGAGCAGTTCTTC
CASSITKHNEQFF
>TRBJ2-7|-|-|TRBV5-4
TGTGCCAGCAGCTTGGCCCCAGTCAACGAGCAGTACTTC
CASSLAPVNEQYF
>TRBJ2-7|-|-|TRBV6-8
TGTGCCAGCAGTTACTCGATACGGCTGATCGGGGCCGAGCAGTACTTC
CASSYSIRLIGAEQYF
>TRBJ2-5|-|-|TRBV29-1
TGCAGCGTTGAAGCCTTCGGGTCGCAGGAGACCCAGTACTTC
CSVEAFGSQETQYF
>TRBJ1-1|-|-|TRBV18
TGTGCCAGCTCACCGTCGACAGACTACACTGAAGCTTTCTTT
CASSPSTDYTEAFF
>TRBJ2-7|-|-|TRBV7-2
TGTGCCAGCAGGTCTCTTGGGGGTACCTACGAGCAGTACTTC
CASRSLGGTYEQYF
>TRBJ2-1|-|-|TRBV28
TGTGCCAGCAGTTTTGCGGGGCCCCGTGTCAATGAGCAGTTCTTC
CASSFAGPRVNEQFF
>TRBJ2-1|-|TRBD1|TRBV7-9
TGTGCCAGCAGCTTAGCAACAGGGGGGAGAAACAATGAGCAGTTCTTC
CASSLATGGRNNEQFF
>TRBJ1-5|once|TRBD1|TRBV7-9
TGTGCCAGCAGCAGCGGGACAGGGGAATCATACGGCAATCAGCCCCAGCATTTT
CASSSGTGESYGNQPQHF
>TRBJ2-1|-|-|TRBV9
TGTGCCAGCAGCGTAGGACTGGACGACGTCTTC
CASSVGLDDVF
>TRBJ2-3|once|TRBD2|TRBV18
TGTGCCAGCTCACGGGAGGGAACCACAGATACGCAGTATTTT
CASSREGTTDTQYF
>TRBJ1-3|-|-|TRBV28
TGTGCCAGCAGTCCCGCCTCCGGATACTCTGGAAACACCATATATTTT
CASSPASGYSGNTIYF
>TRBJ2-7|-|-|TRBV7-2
TGTGCCAGCAGCTCGACTGTTAGCTCCTACGAGCAGTACTTC
CASSSTVSSYEQYF
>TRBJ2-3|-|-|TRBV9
TGTGCCAGCAGCGTAGACGTGGGAGAAGGAGATACGCAGTATTTT
CASSVDVGEGDTQYF
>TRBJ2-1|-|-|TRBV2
TGTGCCAGCAGGGGGAGGGGGTTGTACAATGAGCAGTTCTTC
CASRGRGLYNEQFF
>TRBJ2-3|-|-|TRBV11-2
TGTGCCAGCAGCTTAGCGTTGAGCACAGATACGCAGTATTTT
CASSLALSTDTQYF
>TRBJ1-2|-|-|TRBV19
TGTGCCAGTAGTCCTCCTGGGGCTTGGTTAGATGGCTACACCTTC
CASSPPGAWLDGYTF
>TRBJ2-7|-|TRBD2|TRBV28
TGTGCCAGCAGTCTGCGCCGGCGGGAGCTGAGAGAGCAGTACTTC
CASSLRRRELREQYF
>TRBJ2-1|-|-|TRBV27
TGTGCCAGCAGTTTATCGTGGAGCGCCCACTTAAACAATGAGCAGTTCTTC
CASSLSWSAHLNNEQFF
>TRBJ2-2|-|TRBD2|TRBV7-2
TGTGCCAGCAGCTTAGTAGTGACTAGCGGGAGGTTCGGCGGGGAGCTGTTTTTT
CASSLVVTSGRFGGELFF
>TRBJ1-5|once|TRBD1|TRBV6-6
TGTGCCAGCGGGCCACAGGGGGCCAGCAATCAGCCCCAGCATTTT
CASGPQGASNQPQHF
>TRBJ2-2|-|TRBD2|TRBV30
TGTGCCTACCAAATGAGCGGGAGAGGGGTCGGGGAGCTGTTTTTT
CAYQMSGRGVGELFF
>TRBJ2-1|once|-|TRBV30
TGTGCCTGGACCCTGGTGGGGCGGCGGAGGGCCTCGGACTCACACTTCTACAATGAGCAGTTCTTC
CAWTLVGRRRASDSHFYNEQFF
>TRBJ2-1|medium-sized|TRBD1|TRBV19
TGTGCCAGTAGTACCGGGACAGGGGGAGGGGATGAGCAGTTCTTC
CASSTGTGGGDEQFF
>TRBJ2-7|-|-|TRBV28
TGTGCCAGCAGTTCACGACAGGTCGCGCAGTACTTC
CASSSRQVAQYF
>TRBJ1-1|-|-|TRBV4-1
TGCGCCAGCAGTTACCGGGGCCAACAAAGTCGGACTGAAGCTTTCTTT
CASSYRGQQSRTEAFF
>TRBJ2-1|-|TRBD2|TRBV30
TGTGCCTGGAGACTAGCGGGAGGGCCAGACTCTGCTGAGCAGTTCTTC
CAWRLAGGPDSAEQFF
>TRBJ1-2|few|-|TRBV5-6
TGTGCCAGCAGCTTGGCAGGGGACTATGGCTACACCTTC
CASSLAGDYGYTF
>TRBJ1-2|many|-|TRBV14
TGTGCCAGCAGCATGACCCTGTGGGGCTCGGGCGGCTACACCTTC
CASSMTLWGSGGYTF
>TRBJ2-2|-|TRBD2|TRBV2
TGTGCCAGCAGTGACAGGGGCAGATCGGCGGGAGGGACCACCGGGGAGCTGTTTTTT
CASSDRGRSAGGTTGELFF
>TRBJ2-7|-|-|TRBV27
TGTGCCAGCAGTTCTACGGGGCAGGCCCGGAGCGAGCAGTACTTC
CASSSTGQARSEQYF
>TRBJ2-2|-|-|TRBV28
TGTGCCAGCAGTTTCCAAAAGCGGGAGCTGTTTTTT
CASSFQKRELFF
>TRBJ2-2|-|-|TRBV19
TGTGCCAGTAGTAGCGGGGCGAACACCGGGGAGCTGTTTTTT
CASSSGANTGELFF
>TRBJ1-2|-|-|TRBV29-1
TGCAGCGTCGCCAGGCAGGGGAGCACCTATGGCTACACCTTC
CSVARQGSTYGYTF
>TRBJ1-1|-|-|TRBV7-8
TGTGCCAGCAGCTTAGCGCTGAGGAACACTGAAGCTTTCTTT
CASSLALRNTEAFF
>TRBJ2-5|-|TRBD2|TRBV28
TGTGCCAGCAGTTTATGGTCTAGCGGGAGGGCGCCCCAGTACTTC
CASSLWSSGRAPQYF
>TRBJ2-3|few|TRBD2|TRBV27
TGTGCCAGCAGTTTATCTACTAGCGGGAGTACAGATACGCAGTATTTT
CASSLSTSGSTDTQYF